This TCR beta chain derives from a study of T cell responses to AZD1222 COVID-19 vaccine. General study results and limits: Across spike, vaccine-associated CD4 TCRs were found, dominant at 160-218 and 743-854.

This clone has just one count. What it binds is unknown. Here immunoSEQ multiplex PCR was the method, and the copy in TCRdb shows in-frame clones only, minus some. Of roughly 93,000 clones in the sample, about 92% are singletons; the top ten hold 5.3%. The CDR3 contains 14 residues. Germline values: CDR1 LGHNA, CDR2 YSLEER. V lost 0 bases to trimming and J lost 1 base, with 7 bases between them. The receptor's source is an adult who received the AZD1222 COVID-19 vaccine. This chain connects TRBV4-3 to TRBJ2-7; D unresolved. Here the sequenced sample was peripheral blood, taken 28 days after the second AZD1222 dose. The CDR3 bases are TGCGCCAGCAGCCAAGATTCAGCGTCCTACGAGCAGTACTTC. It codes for CASSQDSASYEQYF.